This T cell receptor beta chain was found in a study of regulatory T cells in long-lasting Graves disease. This sample's time point: persistent/refractory GD, antithyroid drugs over 5 years with positive TRAb. Extracted PBMC RNA gave rise to the TCR library. Library construction for TCR beta used iRepertoire HTBI primers and Arm-PCR of CDR3 regions. TCRdb re-analysed the multiplex PCR reads in MiXCR, keeping a single row per CDR3 protein. This sample yields around 450,000 distinct CDR3 sequences, of which under 25% are seen a single time; 6.5% to 9% belongs to the top ten. General study points: Accuracy may have been reduced by the small sample size.

Germline assignment: CDR1 MNHEY and CDR2 SVGAGI. The V end lost 0 bases, the J end lost 5 bases, and 14 bases lay between the germline ends. This CDR3 has 16 amino acids. Comment on this clonotype: What it recognizes is unknown.

This sequence was found in a female donor with Graves disease. The sample was peripheral blood mononuclear cells (PBMCs), taken when the disease was refractory, from a patient treated with antithyroid drugs. V is TRBV6-5 and J is TRBJ2-1; D may be TRBD1 or TRBD2 (5 bases each). The CDR3, as DNA: TGTGCCAGCAGTTACTCAAGGGCGAGGGGTAACAATGAGCAGTTCTTC. It encodes CASSYSRARGNNEQFF.